The present entry profiles one TCR beta chain with its context. Its antigen is currently not known. No much larger clone is present one base from it, and per-base qualities are unavailable. The data belong to a study of blood T cell repertoires in COVID-19 (dated by TCRdb to the early 2020s). Concerning the study at large: Samples from collaborators originated in the United States, Italy and Spain and spanned both the acute and convalescent phases of COVID-19. The material from the prospective study consisted of cDNA or gDNA derived from T cells, B-cell-depleted T cells, or PBMCs. Subjects who had been exposed to COVID-19, were actively infected with it, or had recovered from it provided the deeply sampled blood TCRbeta repertoires that made up the dataset. The repertoires were released in a freely available public database intended as a resource for research on the immune response to SARS-CoV-2. The samples were drawn from the first 160 participants of the ongoing ImmuneRACE study and from about 1,200 subjects provided by 6 global collaborators. A de-identified subject ID, COVID-19 status, age in years and sex were almost always included in the sample metadata. HLA class I and class II types, where available, came from metadata supplied by the sample provider rather than from assay-based typing.

TCRbeta CDR3 regions were amplified from genomic DNA using the immunoSEQ Assay, a bias-controlled multiplex PCR. On the study's bioinformatics: The number of nucleated cells in each sample was estimated by amplification of reference gene primers within the assay. To quantify the absolute abundance of each unique TCRbeta CDR3 rearrangement, sequence reads were collapsed and filtered. For each sample, productive Simpson clonality was calculated by taking the square root of Simpson's diversity index across productive rearrangements. Held by TCRdb, this immuneACCESS table contains in-frame sequences only and omits some clones. Under half of the omission traces to an unresolved V gene where checked; the cause of the rest is unknown. V, J and clone size are taken as reported in that table, and D and trimming were inferred from the DNA itself. The sample contains hundreds of thousands of clones, over 80% of them found a single time. Jointly, the top ten make up 4% to 5% of the sample.

Each collaborating institution followed its own protocols to collect whole blood in K2EDTA tubes. For TCRbeta analysis, collaborators shipped samples as frozen whole blood, isolated PBMCs, or DNA extracted from either of those sample types. Inclusive of the bounding cysteine and phenylalanine, the CDR3 is 13 residues long. The sequence is cut down to CDR3 DNA, 39 bases in frame from base 1. Cut back by 4 bases and 3 bases, the V and J ends lie 8 bases apart. CDR1 and CDR2 are drawn from the germline V gene: MGHDK, SYGVNS. Here is what the overall study found, with its caveats: How much clinical and demographic metadata was included differed by source and by participant, and the metadata was provided uncurated.

Sequencing input: peripheral blood. The receptor was isolated from a woman in her fifties or sixties with active or convalescent COVID-19. The chain is assembled from TRBV25-1 and TRBJ2-3; the D gene is possibly TRBD1, with 6 bases matching. The nucleotide sequence reads as follows: TGTGCCAGCAGTGGTACAGGGACAGATACGCAGTATTTT. It specifies CASSGTGTDTQYF.